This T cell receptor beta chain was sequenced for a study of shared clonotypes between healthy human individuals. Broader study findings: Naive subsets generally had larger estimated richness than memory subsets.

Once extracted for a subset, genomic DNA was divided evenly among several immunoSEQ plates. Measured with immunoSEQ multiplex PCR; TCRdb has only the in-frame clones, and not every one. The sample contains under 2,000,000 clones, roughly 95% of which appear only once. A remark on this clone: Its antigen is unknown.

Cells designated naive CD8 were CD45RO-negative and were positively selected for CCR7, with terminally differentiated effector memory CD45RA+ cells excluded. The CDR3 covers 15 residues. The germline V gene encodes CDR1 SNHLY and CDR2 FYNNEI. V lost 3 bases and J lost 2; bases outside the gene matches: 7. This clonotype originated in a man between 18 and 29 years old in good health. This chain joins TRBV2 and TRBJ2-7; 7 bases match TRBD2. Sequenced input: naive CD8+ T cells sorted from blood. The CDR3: CASSDLSGETYEQYF. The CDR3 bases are TGTGCCAGCAGTGATTTAAGCGGGGAAACCTACGAGCAGTACTTC.